The entry below describes one T cell receptor (beta chain). Its target antigen remains unknown. No much larger clonotype is one base removed from it; base qualities were not supplied. From the cysteine up to the phenylalanine, the CDR3 has a length of 13 residues. The kept DNA is CDR3 alone, 39 bases in frame from the first base. Germline trimming: 1 base from V, 5 bases from J; junction bases outside gene matches: 1. CDR1 SEHNR and CDR2 FQNEAQ are derived from the germline V gene (reference sequence). Participants in the prospective study were enrolled through a virtual design, were aged roughly 18 to 100 years, and lived in under 25 United States geographic areas. In the prospective study, cohorts were assigned on the basis of participant-reported clinical history obtained from a screening survey and a study questionnaire. A participant counted as exposed if, within 2 weeks of entering the study, that participant had been in contact with someone who had a PCR-confirmed or clinician-diagnosed COVID-19 case. Mobile phlebotomists in the prospective study collected whole blood, serum and a nasopharyngeal or oropharyngeal swab from every participant. Prospective study participants could optionally give additional blood draws and questionnaires over an approximately two-month period. Blood samples from the prospective study were shipped frozen or at room temperature prior to DNA extraction.

The data derive from a study of blood T cell repertoires in COVID-19 (dated by TCRdb to about 2020). The study in broad terms: The collaborator samples originated in the United States, Italy and Spain and spanned the acute and convalescent phases of COVID-19. Deeply sampled blood TCRbeta repertoires from subjects exposed to, actively infected with, or recovered from COVID-19 were included in the dataset. Sample metadata almost always included a de-identified subject ID, COVID-19 status, age in years and sex. Samples were obtained from the ongoing ImmuneRACE study (first 160 participants) and from over a thousand subjects provided by 6 global collaborators. Where available, HLA class I and class II types were obtained from metadata supplied by the sample provider rather than from assay-based typing. The repertoires were released in a freely available public database intended as a resource for research on the immune response to SARS-CoV-2. The material from the prospective study consisted of cDNA or gDNA derived from T cells, B-cell-depleted T cells, or PBMCs.

The immunoSEQ Assay, a bias-controlled multiplex PCR, was used to amplify TCRbeta CDR3 regions from genomic DNA. As for the authors' bioinformatics: The number of nucleated cells in each sample was estimated from the amplification of reference gene primers within the assay. To quantify the absolute abundance of each unique TCRbeta CDR3 rearrangement, sequence reads were collapsed and filtered. For each sample, productive Simpson clonality was calculated as the square root of Simpson's diversity index over productive rearrangements. TCRdb took over this immuneACCESS table, retaining in-frame rearrangements with V and J assigned. Such tables are incomplete; in checked studies, under half of the missing clones stem from an unresolved V gene, and the remainder is unexplained. That table supplies the V and J calls and clone size; D and trimming were determined from the DNA. The sample has 350,000 to 500,000 clones on record, about 88% of them singletons. The ten largest account for about 1.5% of the sample.

Results the study describes overall, beyond this receptor: How much clinical and demographic metadata was included differed by source and by participant, and the metadata was provided uncurated.

Sequenced: PBMCs or T cells enriched from blood (not recorded which). This sequence originates from a woman under 30 who had been exposed to COVID-19. Recombination connected TRBV7-9 to TRBJ2-5; 7 nucleotides in the junction match TRBD2. The CDR3 is CASSLDGRETQYF. The sequenced DNA is TGTGCCAGCAGCTTAGACGGGAGGGAGACCCAGTACTTC.